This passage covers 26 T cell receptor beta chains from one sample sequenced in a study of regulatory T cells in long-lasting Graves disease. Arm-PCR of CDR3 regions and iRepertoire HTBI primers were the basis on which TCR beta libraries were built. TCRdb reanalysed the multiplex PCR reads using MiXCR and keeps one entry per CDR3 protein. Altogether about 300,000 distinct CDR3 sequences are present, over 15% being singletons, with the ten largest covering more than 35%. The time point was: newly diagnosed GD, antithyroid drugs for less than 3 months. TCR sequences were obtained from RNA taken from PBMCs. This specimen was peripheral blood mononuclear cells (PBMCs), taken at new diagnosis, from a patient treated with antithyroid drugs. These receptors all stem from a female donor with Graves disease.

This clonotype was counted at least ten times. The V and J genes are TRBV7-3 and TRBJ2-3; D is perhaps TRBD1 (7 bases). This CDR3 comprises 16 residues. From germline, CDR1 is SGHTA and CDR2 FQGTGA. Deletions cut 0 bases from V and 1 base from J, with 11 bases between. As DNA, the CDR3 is TGTGCCAGCAGCTTAACGGGAGGACAGGGCACAGATACGCAGTATTTT. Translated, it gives CASSLTGGQGTDTQYF.

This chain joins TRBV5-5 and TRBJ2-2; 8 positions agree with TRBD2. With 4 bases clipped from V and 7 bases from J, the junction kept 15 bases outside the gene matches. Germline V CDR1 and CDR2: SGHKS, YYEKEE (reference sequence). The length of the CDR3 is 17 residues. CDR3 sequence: CASSQSPGLARIGELFF. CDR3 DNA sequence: TGTGCCAGCAGCCAATCCCCAGGACTAGCTCGTATCGGGGAGCTGTTTTTT.

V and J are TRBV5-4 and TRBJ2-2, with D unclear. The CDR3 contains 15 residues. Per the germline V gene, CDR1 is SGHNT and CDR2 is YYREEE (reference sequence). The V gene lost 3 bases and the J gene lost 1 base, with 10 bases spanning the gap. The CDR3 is CASSSKALNTGELFF. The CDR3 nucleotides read TGTGCCAGCAGCTCAAAAGCATTGAACACCGGGGAGCTGTTTTTT.

CDR3 in amino acids: CASSLEQGAVEKLFF. CDR3 in DNA: TGCGCCAGCAGCTTGGAGCAGGGGGCGGTCGAAAAACTGTTTTTT. The chain couples TRBV5-1 to TRBJ1-4; 8 bases line up with TRBD1. Trimming at V came to 0 bases and at J to 8 bases, leaving 6 bases not matched to a gene. This CDR3 has 15 residues. Germline V gene sequence: CDR1 SGHRS, CDR2 YFSETQ.

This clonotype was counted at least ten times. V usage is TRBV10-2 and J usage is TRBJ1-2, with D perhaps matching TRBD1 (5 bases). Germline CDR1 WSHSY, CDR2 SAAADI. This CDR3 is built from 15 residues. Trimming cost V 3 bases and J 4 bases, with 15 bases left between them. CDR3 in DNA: TGCGCCAGCAGTGAAACTCAGGGTTTCCCCTATGGCTACACCTTC. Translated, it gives CASSETQGFPYGYTF.

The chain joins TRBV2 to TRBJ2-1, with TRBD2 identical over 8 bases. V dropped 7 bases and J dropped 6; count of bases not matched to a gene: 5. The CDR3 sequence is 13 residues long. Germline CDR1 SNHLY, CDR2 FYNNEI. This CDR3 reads CASNELAVNEQFF. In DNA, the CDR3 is TGTGCCAGCAACGAACTAGCGGTCAATGAGCAGTTCTTC.

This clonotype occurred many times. The CDR3 sequence: CASSVTGGETQYF. The CDR3 region has the DNA TGTGCCAGCAGCGTAACAGGGGGAGAGACCCAGTACTTC. The chain links TRBV3-1 to TRBJ2-5, with TRBD1 matching over 8 bases. Germline-derived CDR1 and CDR2 are LGHDT and YNNKEL (reference sequence). The CDR3 has 13 residues. V was pared by 5 bases and J by 4 bases, with 3 bases of the junction left unmatched.

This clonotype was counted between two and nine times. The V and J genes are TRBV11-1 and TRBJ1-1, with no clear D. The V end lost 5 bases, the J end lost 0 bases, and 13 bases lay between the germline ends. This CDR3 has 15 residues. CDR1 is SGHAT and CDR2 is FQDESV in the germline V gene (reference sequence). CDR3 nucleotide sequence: TGTGCCAGCAGCCTACCGGGGTTTATGAACACTGAAGCTTTCTTT. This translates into CASSLPGFMNTEAFF.

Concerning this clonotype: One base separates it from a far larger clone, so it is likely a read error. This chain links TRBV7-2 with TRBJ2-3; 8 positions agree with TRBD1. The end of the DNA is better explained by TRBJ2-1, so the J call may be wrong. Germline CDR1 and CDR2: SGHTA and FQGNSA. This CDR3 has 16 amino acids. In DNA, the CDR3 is TGTGCCAGCAGCTTAGATTCGGGACAGGTGTGCAATGAGCAGTTCTTC. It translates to CASSLDSGQVCNEQFF.

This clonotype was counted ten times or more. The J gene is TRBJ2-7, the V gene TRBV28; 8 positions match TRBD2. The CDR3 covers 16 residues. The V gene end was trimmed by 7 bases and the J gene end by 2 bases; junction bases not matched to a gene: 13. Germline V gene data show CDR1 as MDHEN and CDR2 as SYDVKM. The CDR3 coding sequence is TGTGCCAGCAAGGCCAGAGCGGGAGCTGGAACCTACGAGCAGTACTTC. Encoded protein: CASKARAGAGTYEQYF.

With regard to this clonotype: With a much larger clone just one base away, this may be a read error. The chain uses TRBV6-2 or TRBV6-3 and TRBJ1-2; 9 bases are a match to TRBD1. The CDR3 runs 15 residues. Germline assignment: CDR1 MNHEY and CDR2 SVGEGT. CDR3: CASRARTGAGDGHTF. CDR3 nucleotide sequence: TGTGCCAGCAGAGCGCGGACAGGGGCAGGAGATGGCCACACCTTC.

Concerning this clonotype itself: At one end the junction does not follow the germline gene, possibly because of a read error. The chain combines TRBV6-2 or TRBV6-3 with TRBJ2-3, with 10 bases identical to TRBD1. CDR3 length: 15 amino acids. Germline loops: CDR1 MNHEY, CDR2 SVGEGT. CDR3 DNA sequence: TGTGCCAGCAGTGACTCGCGGACAGGGGGAGATACGCAGTATTTT. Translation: CASSDSRTGGDTQYF.

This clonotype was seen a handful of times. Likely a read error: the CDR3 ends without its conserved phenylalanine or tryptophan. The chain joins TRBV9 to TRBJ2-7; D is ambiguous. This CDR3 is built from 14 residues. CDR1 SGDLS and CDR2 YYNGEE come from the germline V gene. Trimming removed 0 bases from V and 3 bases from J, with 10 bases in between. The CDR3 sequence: CASSVGGRNYEQYS. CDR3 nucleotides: TGTGCCAGCAGCGTAGGTGGCAGAAACTACGAGCAGTACTCC.

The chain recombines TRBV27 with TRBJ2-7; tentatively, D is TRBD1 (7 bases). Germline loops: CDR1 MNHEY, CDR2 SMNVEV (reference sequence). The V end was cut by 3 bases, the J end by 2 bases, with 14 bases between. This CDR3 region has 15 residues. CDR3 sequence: CASSFWGGTAYEQYF. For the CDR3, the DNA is TGTGCCAGCAGTTTTTGGGGCGGGACAGCCTACGAGCAGTACTTC.

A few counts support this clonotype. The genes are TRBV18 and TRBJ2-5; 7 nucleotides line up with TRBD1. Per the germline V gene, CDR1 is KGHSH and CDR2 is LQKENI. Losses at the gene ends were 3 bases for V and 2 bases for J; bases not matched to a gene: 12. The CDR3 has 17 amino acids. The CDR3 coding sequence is TGTGCCAGCTCACCTTCCCGACAGGGTGCCGTTCAAGAGACCCAGTACTTC. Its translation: CASSPSRQGAVQETQYF.

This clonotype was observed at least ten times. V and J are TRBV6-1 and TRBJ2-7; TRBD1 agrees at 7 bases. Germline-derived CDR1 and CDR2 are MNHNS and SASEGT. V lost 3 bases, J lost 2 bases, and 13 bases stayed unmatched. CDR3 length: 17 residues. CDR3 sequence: CASSELEGDRGTYEQYF. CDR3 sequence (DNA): TGTGCCAGCAGTGAGTTAGAAGGGGACAGAGGCACCTACGAGCAGTACTTC.

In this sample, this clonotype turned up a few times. The CDR3 nucleotides are TGTGCCAGCAGTAGATTTATAGAGGTCGTACCCTACAATGAGCAGTTCTTC. Protein: CASSRFIEVVPYNEQFF. This chain joins TRBV6-1 and TRBJ2-1, with unresolved D. The CDR3 sequence is 17 residues long. Between the trimmed V and J ends, which lost 5 bases and 2 bases, there was a span of 19 bases. From germline, CDR1 is MNHNS and CDR2 SASEGT.

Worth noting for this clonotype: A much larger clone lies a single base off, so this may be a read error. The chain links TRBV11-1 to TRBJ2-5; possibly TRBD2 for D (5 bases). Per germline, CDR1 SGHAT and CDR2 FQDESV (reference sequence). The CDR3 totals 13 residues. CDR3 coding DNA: TGTGCCAGCAGCTTTCGCTTACTAGAGACCCAGTGCTTC. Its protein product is CASSFRLLETQCF.

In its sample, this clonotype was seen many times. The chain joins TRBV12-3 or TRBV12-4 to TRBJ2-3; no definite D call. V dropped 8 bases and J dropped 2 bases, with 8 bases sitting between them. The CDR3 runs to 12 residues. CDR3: CASGQVTDTQYF. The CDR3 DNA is TGTGCCAGCGGGCAGGTCACAGATACGCAGTATTTT.

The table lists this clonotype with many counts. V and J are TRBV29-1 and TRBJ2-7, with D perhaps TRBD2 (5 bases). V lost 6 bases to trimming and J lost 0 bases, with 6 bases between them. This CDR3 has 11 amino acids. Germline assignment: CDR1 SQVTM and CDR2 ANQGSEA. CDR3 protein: CSVGSSYEQYF. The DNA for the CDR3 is TGCAGCGTAGGGAGCTCCTACGAGCAGTACTTC.

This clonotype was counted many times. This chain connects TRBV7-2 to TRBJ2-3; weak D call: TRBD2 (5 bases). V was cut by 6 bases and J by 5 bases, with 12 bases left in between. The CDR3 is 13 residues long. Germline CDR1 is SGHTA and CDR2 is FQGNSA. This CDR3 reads CASRLRVGDTQYF. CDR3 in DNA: TGTGCCAGCAGGCTGAGGGTCGGAGATACGCAGTATTTT. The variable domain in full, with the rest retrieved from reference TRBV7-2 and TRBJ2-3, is GAGVSQSPSNKVTEKGKDVELRCDPISGHTALYWYRQSLGQGLEFLIYFQGNSAPDKSGLPSDRFSAERTGGSVSTLTIQRTQQEDSAVYLCASRLRVGDTQYFGPGTRLTVL.

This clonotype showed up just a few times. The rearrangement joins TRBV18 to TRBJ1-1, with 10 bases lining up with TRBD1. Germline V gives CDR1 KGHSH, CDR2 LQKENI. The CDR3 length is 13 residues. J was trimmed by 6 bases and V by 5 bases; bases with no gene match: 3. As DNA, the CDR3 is TGTGCCAGCTCAGCGACAGGGGGCTCTGAAGCTTTCTTT. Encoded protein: CASSATGGSEAFF.

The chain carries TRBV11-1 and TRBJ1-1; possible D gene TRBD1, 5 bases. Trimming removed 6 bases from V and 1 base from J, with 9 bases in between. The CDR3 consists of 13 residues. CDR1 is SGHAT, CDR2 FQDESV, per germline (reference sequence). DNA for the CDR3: TGTGCCAGCAGGGTGGGGACGAACACTGAAGCTTTCTTT. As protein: CASRVGTNTEAFF.

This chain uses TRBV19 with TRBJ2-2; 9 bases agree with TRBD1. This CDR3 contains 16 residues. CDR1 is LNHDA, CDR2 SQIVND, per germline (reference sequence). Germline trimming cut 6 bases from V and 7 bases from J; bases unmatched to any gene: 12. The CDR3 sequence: CASRRITGGEGGELFF. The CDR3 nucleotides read TGTGCCAGTAGGAGAATTACAGGGGGCGAGGGCGGGGAGCTGTTTTTT.

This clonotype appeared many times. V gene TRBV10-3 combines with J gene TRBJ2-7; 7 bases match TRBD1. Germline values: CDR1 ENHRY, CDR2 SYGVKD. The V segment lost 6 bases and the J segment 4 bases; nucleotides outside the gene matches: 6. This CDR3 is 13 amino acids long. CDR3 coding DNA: TGTGCCATCAGGTTGACAGGGACGTACGAGCAGTACTTC. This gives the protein CAIRLTGTYEQYF.

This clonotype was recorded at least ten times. The CDR3 sequence is CAWSGQGLRDTQYF. CDR3 coding DNA: TGTGCCTGGAGTGGGCAGGGGTTACGAGATACGCAGTATTTT. The chain joins TRBV30 to TRBJ2-3; possibly TRBD1 for D (6 bases). Germline CDR1 GTSNPN, CDR2 SVGIG (reference sequence). V lost 1 base, J lost 5 bases, and 13 bases lay in between. The CDR3 is 14 residues long. Supplemented by reference TRBV30 and TRBJ2-3, the full variable domain reads SQTIHQWPATLVQPVGSPLSLECTVEGTSNPNLYWYRQAAGRGLQLLFYSVGIGQISSEVPQNLSASRPQDRQFILSSKKLLLSDSGFYLCAWSGQGLRDTQYFGPGTRLTVL.